The clone carrying this T cell receptor beta chain came up a few times. Its cognate antigen is unknown. This sequence may be a read error, since a much larger clone differs from it by one base. Other DNA variants within this sample encode the same CDR3. The data are from a study of shared clonotypes between healthy human individuals. Whole-study context: The study used three CD4 naive, three CD4 memory, two CD8 naive and one CD8 memory plate per donor. General study points: An expected dependence of interdonor clonotype sharing on sequencing depth was noted. Even with large depth, rarefaction showed that sorted-subset sequencing was incomplete. Generally, naive subsets (rather than memory subsets) showed larger estimated richness.

The length of the CDR3 is 11 residues. Germline V CDR1 and CDR2: MDHEN, SYDVKM. The ends were cut back, 2 bases at V and 2 bases at J, with 0 bases in the middle. The protocol was immunoSEQ multiplex PCR, while the TCRdb copy is restricted to in-frame clones and leaves out a portion. The sample holds over a million clones, 75% to 85% seen once. The sequencing input was memory CD4+ T cells from PBMCs. The subset here: CD45RA-negative fraction. This clonotype was sampled from a man between 18 and 29 years old in good health. Some clones in this sample may be carry-over from other donors' samples. The chain couples TRBV28 to TRBJ2-5; D ambiguous. The chain's CDR3 is CASSLQETQYF. CDR3 sequence (DNA): TGTGCCAGCAGTTTACAAGAGACCCAGTACTTC.